The present entry profiles one T cell receptor beta chain with its context. CDR3 length: 14 amino acids. Germline CDR1 MNHEY, CDR2 SMNVEV (reference sequence). Trimming cost V 5 bases and J 7 bases; bases outside gene matches: 5. The source of the sample is a study of CD8 T cells in Susac syndrome. RNA was extracted with the RNeasy kit, and a quantity of roughly 0.5 to 1 ug was reverse transcribed using random hexamers. Multiplex immunoSEQ PCR targeted 54 Vbeta and 13 Jbeta TCR beta segments. TCRdb fed the immunoSEQ multiplex PCR reads into MiXCR, producing one record per CDR3 protein. This sample has about 66,000 distinct CDR3 sequences, with 94% found just once.

This clonotype originated in a human donor with multiple sclerosis. This chain connects TRBV27 to TRBJ2-4; 10 bases line up with TRBD1. Sequenced material: CD8+ T cells from PBMCs. The CDR3: CASSPEGQGNIQYF. CDR3 in DNA: TGTGCCAGCAGTCCCGAGGGACAGGGGAACATTCAGTACTTC.